This is a list of T cell receptor beta chains from one sample in a study of blood T cell repertoires in COVID-19. The protocol was immunoSEQ multiplex PCR, while the TCRdb copy is restricted to in-frame clones and leaves out a portion. Of a few hundred thousand clones detected, 85% to 90% appear once; the ten largest clones hold 10%. The source material was PBMCs or T cells enriched from blood (not recorded which). Source of these receptors: a woman aged 18 to 35 who had recovered from COVID-19. CDR3s include the opening cysteine and the closing phenylalanine or tryptophan. Each record gives: clone size, V gene, CDR3 protein. Not all rows give a size; the values are once, few, many and, for expanded clones, a class.

>NA|TRBV19
CASSLTALYTDTQYF
>few|TRBV9
CASSEASHTEAFF
>NA|TRBV11-3
CASRDRGGELFF
>NA|TRBV25-1
CASSDPGQGADGYTF
>few|TRBV5-1
CASSLVGESGGYTF
>NA|TRBV4-1
CASSQVLARFKTGELFF
>NA|TRBV7-3
CASSLLEGTGSGNTIYF
>NA|TRBV10-3
CAIGGWTDRNYEQYF
>NA|TRBV18
CASSPQTPEGYEQYF
>NA|TRBV6-5
CASSSPGLASVEQFF
>once|TRBV27
CASSLRHTLAGDPSYEQYF
>NA|TRBV30
CAWARGGTTEAFF
>NA|TRBV4-1
CASSQGISEGYGYTF
>NA|TRBV12-1
CASSTGDRVSSNQPQHF
>NA|TRBV3-1/TRBV3-2
CASSQGTVGNTIYF
>NA|TRBV19
CASSIESGGPTDTQYF
>NA|TRBV7-9
CASSLGAQGYGYTF
>NA|TRBV29-1
CSVEDLSEQFF
>NA|TRBV19
CATETVFSGNTIYF
>once|TRBV24-1
CATSKGDSGKGNTQYF